This is a list of T cell receptor beta chains from one sample in a study of blood T cell repertoires in COVID-19. Assay: immunoSEQ multiplex PCR; the TCRdb copy retains only in-frame clones and omits some. Seen here are 85,000 or so clones, around 86% observed once, and the top ten hold 44%. The sample taken for sequencing was peripheral blood. The receptors were sampled from an elderly man with acute or convalescent COVID-19. Each CDR3 is given without its conserved first and last residue.

v_gene	j_gene	CDR3aa
TRBV6-5	TRBJ2-1	ASRPGTRHNEQF
TRBV5-1	TRBJ2-3	ASSLGQADTQY
TRBV7-9	TRBJ2-7	ASSLETAYEQY
TRBV18	TRBJ1-2	ASSPREQGAVGYT
TRBV30	TRBJ1-1	AWSVNRGTEAF
TRBV7-9	TRBJ2-2	ASSPIRGNTGELF
TRBV2	TRBJ2-2	ASGSETGELF
TRBV7-3	TRBJ1-2	ASSWTAASYGYT
TRBV7-2	TRBJ1-5	ASSLQGQGNQPQH
TRBV6-5	TRBJ1-1	ASRAGVNTEAF
TRBV5-1	TRBJ1-6	ASSLGSQGAGSYNSPLH
TRBV6-6	TRBJ1-4	ASKAGFATNEKLF
TRBV5-1	TRBJ1-6	ASSLATGNNSPLH
TRBV5-1	TRBJ1-2	ASSLVQGGNYGYT
TRBV5-5	TRBJ1-5	ASSIGTGNQPQH
TRBV27	TRBJ2-1	ASSASGTSGSFSYNEQF
TRBV5-6	TRBJ1-2	ASSSTISNYGYT
TRBV5-6	TRBJ2-2	ASRYRDYGPYTGELF
TRBV5-4	TRBJ1-1	ASSLGAQGNTEAF
TRBV10-3	TRBJ2-7	AISESGGSYEQY
TRBV6-5	TRBJ1-2	ASSFGPEVGVNGYT
TRBV5-1	TRBJ2-7	ASSLELASGRGKQY
TRBV5-1	TRBJ2-7	ASSLPGLAGKAYEQY
TRBV19	TRBJ2-2	ASIPPGHGSNTGELF
TRBV9	TRBJ1-2	ASSVVPDYGYT
TRBV6-1	TRBJ2-1	ASSDVYNEQF
TRBV28	TRBJ1-1	ASSWIKTGLGTEAF
TRBV2	TRBJ2-2	ASTIRTGSTGELF
TRBV3-1/TRBV3-2	TRBJ2-3	ASGRTSGKADTQY
TRBV10-3	TRBJ2-7	AISRGESGGFEQY
TRBV11-2	TRBJ1-2	ASSLPGGDGYT
TRBV27	TRBJ2-7	ASSYRLTGATYEQY
TRBV19	TRBJ2-3	ASRVLLTDTQY
TRBV18	TRBJ2-2	ASSPLAPGELF
TRBV7-8	TRBJ1-1	ASSQRTGFAKDTEAF
TRBV7-2	TRBJ1-5	ASSLDRVNQPQH
TRBV6-5	TRBJ1-1	ASSYPRKGMNTEAF
TRBV6-2/TRBV6-3	TRBJ1-5	ASSSTDYSNQPQH
TRBV15	TRBJ2-5	AISRDLLAGVLETQY
TRBV5-1	TRBJ1-1	ASSLGTGRNTEAF
TRBV5-1	TRBJ2-1	ASSSIGGTGDEQF
TRBV19	TRBJ2-1	ASSSSGSYNEQF
TRBV18	TRBJ1-2	ASSPGQGERGYT
TRBV29-1	TRBJ2-1	SVSGTKYNEQF
TRBV28	TRBJ2-7	ASSFANEDREQY
TRBV18	TRBJ1-2	ASSPGTANYGYT
TRBV5-1	TRBJ2-2	ASTPSGQGRGTGELF
TRBV6-5	TRBJ2-7	ASRSLGEEQY
TRBV5-1	TRBJ2-5	ASSSGTGPRPTQY
TRBV7-6	TRBJ1-4	ASSPQAGGVEKLF
TRBV5-5	TRBJ1-2	ASSLDTFYGYT
TRBV18	TRBJ2-2	ASSPGQGAIGELF
TRBV3-1/TRBV3-2	TRBJ1-6	ASSGTGSSYNSPLH
TRBV6-5	TRBJ1-2	ASSFSDRYGYT
TRBV3-1/TRBV3-2	TRBJ1-5	ASSQMGQGNQPQH
TRBV6-4	TRBJ1-2	ASKGPTGDGYT
TRBV28	TRBJ1-6	ASSLPVTGVSPLH
TRBV6-5	TRBJ2-7	ASSATQGGEQY
TRBV11-2	TRBJ1-6	ASSLTVRSGDSPLH